The 21 T cell receptor beta chains presented below share a single source sample, sequenced in a study of cytomegalovirus exposure and HLA in healthy donors. The study ran its PCR with 60 Vbeta and 13 Jbeta primers. This table comes from immunoSEQ multiplex PCR, and its TCRdb copy is limited to in-frame clones, with some not included. The sample consists of roughly 220,000 clones, 70% of them appearing once. Sequenced: PBMCs. These receptors were taken from a man aged 40-50 years in good health and CMV-seropositive.

This clone was detected once. This chain joins TRBV9 and TRBJ2-3; 7 bases are shared with TRBD2. J lost 6 bases, V lost 0 bases, and 4 bases had no gene match. Germline-derived CDR1 and CDR2 are SGDLS and YYNGEE. The CDR3 is made up of 14 amino acids. CDR3 bases: TGTGCCAGCAGCGTAGCGGGGGGATCCGATACGCAGTATTTT. This translates into CASSVAGGSDTQYF. Supplemented by reference TRBV9 and TRBJ2-3, the full variable domain reads DSGVTQTPKHLITATGQRVTLRCSPRSGDLSVYWYQQSLDQGLQFLIQYYNGEERAKGNILERFSAQQFPDLHSELNLSSLELGDSALYFCASSVAGGSDTQYFGPGTRLTVL.

J is TRBJ1-2 and V is TRBV4-1, with D hard to call. The CDR3 extends over 14 amino acids. With 1 base removed from V and 3 bases from J, the gap between germline ends came to 9 bases. In germline, CDR1 is MGHRA, CDR2 YSYEKL. CDR3 DNA: TGCGCCAGCAGCCAAGCGATGGCCGACTATGGCTACACCTTC. Protein product: CASSQAMADYGYTF.

The CDR3 sequence: CASSVAPPGQTMDYGYTF. CDR3 DNA sequence: TGTGCCAGCAGCGTAGCGCCCCCGGGACAGACTATGGACTATGGCTACACCTTC. The gene calls are TRBV9 and TRBJ1-2, with 7 bases matching TRBD1. J gave up 3 bases and V 0 bases, and 14 bases lay outside the gene matches. Per the germline V gene, CDR1 is SGDLS and CDR2 is YYNGEE. The CDR3 has 18 amino acids.

This clone turned up a few times. This chain links TRBV10-2 with TRBJ1-5; D possibly corresponds to TRBD1 (5 bases). Germline V CDR1 and CDR2: WSHSY, SAAADI. The CDR3 is made up of 13 amino acids. V lost 3 bases, J lost 7 bases, and 10 bases lay in between. CDR3 amino acids: CASSETGSQPQHF. As DNA, the CDR3 is TGCGCCAGCAGTGAAACAGGCTCCCAGCCCCAGCATTTT.

This chain joins TRBV27 and TRBJ2-7, with a tentative D call TRBD1 (6 bases). There are 14 residues in the CDR3. Trimming took off 3 bases at V and 5 bases at J, with 14 bases between the two ends. Germline CDR1 and CDR2: MNHEY and SMNVEV (reference sequence). The chain's CDR3 is CASSFLQGEDEQYF. The CDR3, as DNA: TGTGCCAGCAGTTTCCTACAGGGTGAGGACGAGCAGTACTTC.

The V call is TRBV19, the J call TRBJ2-5, with 12 bases lining up with TRBD1. V lost 0 bases, J lost 4 bases, and 3 bases stayed unmatched. Germline lookup yields CDR1 LNHDA and CDR2 SQIVND (reference sequence). The CDR3 is 16 amino acids. The CDR3: CASSIEWDRGRETQYF. The CDR3 bases are TGTGCCAGTAGTATAGAATGGGACAGGGGGCGAGAGACCCAGTACTTC. Combining the CDR3 with reference TRBV19 and TRBJ2-5 gives the whole variable domain DGGITQSPKYLFRKEGQNVTLSCEQNLNHDAMYWYRQDPGQGLRLIYYSQIVNDFQKGDIAEGYSVSREKKESFPLTVTSAQKNPTAFYLCASSIEWDRGRETQYFGPGTRLLVL.

The J gene is TRBJ1-2, the V gene TRBV19, with 10 bases aligning to TRBD1. Trimming removed 5 bases from V and 8 bases from J; junction bases left unmatched: 11. The CDR3 loop spans 15 amino acids. Germline assignment: CDR1 LNHDA and CDR2 SQIVND (reference sequence). For the CDR3, the DNA is TGTGCCAGTAGTCCCACAGGAGGGACAGGGGAGGGCTACACCTTC. Translation gives CASSPTGGTGEGYTF. Looking up the rest from reference TRBV19 and TRBJ1-2 gives the full variable domain: DGGITQSPKYLFRKEGQNVTLSCEQNLNHDAMYWYRQDPGQGLRLIYYSQIVNDFQKGDIAEGYSVSREKKESFPLTVTSAQKNPTAFYLCASSPTGGTGEGYTFGSGTRLTVV.

The chain recombines TRBV13 with TRBJ2-1, with TRBD2 matching 9 bases. Germline V gene lookup returns CDR1 PRHDT and CDR2 FYEKMQ (reference sequence). V dropped 5 bases and J dropped 10; count of bases not matched to a gene: 15. The CDR3 is 16 amino acids. The CDR3 loop is CASSLDLPAGGEEQFF. CDR3 DNA: TGTGCCAGCAGCCTGGACTTGCCAGCGGGGGGAGAAGAGCAGTTCTTC.

This chain links TRBV5-6 with TRBJ1-1, with D tentatively TRBD1 (6 bases). The V end lost 4 bases, the J end lost 0 bases, and 13 bases lay between the germline ends. The germline V gene has CDR1 SGHDT and CDR2 YYEEEE. CDR3 size: 15 residues. This CDR3 reads CASSRQGQMNTEAFF. The CDR3 nucleotides read TGTGCCAGCAGCCGGCAGGGACAAATGAACACTGAAGCTTTCTTT.

This clone was counted only a few times. CDR3: CASSPSITGDYEQYF. The CDR3 nucleotides are TGCGCCAGCAGCCCTAGTATTACAGGGGACTACGAGCAGTACTTC. The chain combines TRBV4-1 with TRBJ2-7; the match to TRBD1 covers 7 bases. V lost 4 bases and J lost 3; bases outside the gene matches: 9. Per the germline V gene, CDR1 is MGHRA and CDR2 is YSYEKL. The CDR3 covers 15 residues.

The V and J genes are TRBV7-2 and TRBJ1-2; TRBD1 agrees at 9 bases. The CDR3 spans 16 residues. Losses at the gene ends were 5 bases for V and 5 bases for J; bases not matched to a gene: 12. Germline CDR1 is SGHTA and CDR2 is FQGNSA. CDR3 nucleotide sequence: TGTGCCAGCAGCCCCAACCGGGACAGGGCGATTTATGGCTACACCTTC. Its protein product is CASSPNRDRAIYGYTF.

The chain couples TRBV10-3 to TRBJ2-3; 12 positions agree with TRBD2. CDR3 length: 16 amino acids. Germline loops: CDR1 ENHRY, CDR2 SYGVKD. After removal of 6 bases from V and 4 bases from J, the junction contained 8 bases not matched to a gene. This CDR3 reads CAISRLAGVSADTQYF. The CDR3 region has the DNA TGTGCCATCAGCCGACTAGCGGGGGTTTCGGCAGATACGCAGTATTTT.

The CDR3 sequence is CASSLAGQGTEAFF. Here the CDR3 DNA reads TGCGCCAGCAGCTTGGCGGGACAGGGGACTGAAGCTTTCTTT. The chain joins TRBV5-1 to TRBJ1-1; 10 bases are a match to TRBD1. Germline V gene lookup returns CDR1 SGHRS and CDR2 YFSETQ. J gave up 5 bases and V 0 bases, and 1 base lay outside the gene matches. The CDR3 length is 14 residues.

V usage is TRBV12-5 and J usage is TRBJ2-5; possibly TRBD2 for D (5 bases). V lost 1 base to trimming and J lost 5 bases, with 17 bases between them. The CDR3 has 16 amino acids. Germline V gene lookup returns CDR1 LGHNT and CDR2 FRNRAP. The CDR3 loop is CASGLGFEGTGETQYF. The CDR3 DNA reads as TGTGCTAGTGGTTTGGGATTCGAGGGAACGGGGGAGACCCAGTACTTC.

The chain links TRBV4-2 to TRBJ1-1; D gene uncertain. The ends were cut back, 1 base at V and 0 bases at J, with 12 bases in the middle. The germline V gene encodes CDR1 LGHNA and CDR2 YNFKEQ. This CDR3 spans 16 amino acids. In nucleotides, the CDR3 is TGTGCCAGCAGCCAAGCCCTCCAGTATATGAACACTGAAGCTTTCTTT. Amino acids: CASSQALQYMNTEAFF.

The J gene is TRBJ2-7, the V gene TRBV28, with 7 bases aligning to TRBD1. Unmatched junction bases numbered 7, after V lost 3 bases and J lost 5 bases. The germline V gene has CDR1 MDHEN and CDR2 SYDVKM. The CDR3 loop spans 14 amino acids. CDR3 in amino acids: CASSFSGTVNEQYF. The CDR3 DNA reads TGTGCCAGCAGTTTCTCCGGGACAGTCAACGAGCAGTACTTC.

The rearrangement joins TRBV11-2 to TRBJ2-5; TRBD1 agrees at 9 bases. Looked up from germline, CDR1 is SGHAT and CDR2 is FQNNGV. With 7 bases clipped from V and 4 bases from J, the junction kept 10 bases outside the gene matches. The CDR3 sequence is 15 residues long. For the CDR3, the DNA is TGTGCCAGCAACGCCTTGGACAGGGGTAGAGAGACCCAGTACTTC. Translating gives CASNALDRGRETQYF.

The chain employs TRBV19 and TRBJ2-3; maybe TRBD1 (6 bases). The CDR3 covers 17 residues. CDR1 is LNHDA, CDR2 SQIVND, per germline (reference sequence). With 4 bases removed from V and 2 bases from J, the gap between germline ends came to 19 bases. DNA for the CDR3: TGTGCCAGTAGTAACGTTGGATACAGGGCTTACACAGATACGCAGTATTTT. It translates to CASSNVGYRAYTDTQYF.

V is TRBV5-6 and J is TRBJ2-1; tentative D call: TRBD1 (5 bases). Germline CDR1 reads SGHDT; CDR2 reads YYEEEE. Trimming took 2 bases from V and 4 from J, leaving 10 bases between them. CDR3 length: 14 residues. CDR3 nucleotides: TGTGCCAGCAGCTTAGGCGGACATTACAATGAGCAGTTCTTC. It specifies CASSLGGHYNEQFF.

The chain joins TRBV6-5 to TRBJ1-5; D is unresolved. Germline V gene sequence: CDR1 MNHEY, CDR2 SVGAGI. This CDR3 is built from 14 residues. V was clipped by 5 bases and J by 2 bases, with 10 bases between them. The CDR3 sequence is CASSENRGNQPQHF. CDR3 nucleotides: TGTGCCAGCAGTGAAAATCGGGGCAATCAGCCCCAGCATTTT.

The V gene is TRBV7-8, the J gene TRBJ2-7; tentative D call: TRBD1 (6 bases). The CDR3 has 12 amino acids. Trimming shortened V by 5 bases and J by 2 bases, and 7 bases separated the two germline ends. Germline loops: CDR1 SGHVS, CDR2 FQNEAQ. The CDR3, as DNA: TGTGCCAGCAGCACAGGGACCTACGAGCAGTACTTC. Its protein product is CASSTGTYEQYF.